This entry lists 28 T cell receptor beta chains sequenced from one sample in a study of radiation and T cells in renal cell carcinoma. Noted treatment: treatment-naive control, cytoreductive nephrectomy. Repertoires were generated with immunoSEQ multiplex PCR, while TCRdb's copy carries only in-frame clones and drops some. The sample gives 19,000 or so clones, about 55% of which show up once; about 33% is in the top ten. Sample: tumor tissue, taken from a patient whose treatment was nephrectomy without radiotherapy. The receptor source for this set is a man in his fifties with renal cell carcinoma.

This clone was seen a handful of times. DNA of the CDR3: TGCGCCAGCAGCCAAGATCTGGGAGGTGGCTACACCTTC. Its translation: CASSQDLGGGYTF. This rearrangement joins TRBV4-3 to TRBJ1-2; D is unresolved. In germline, CDR1 is LGHNA, CDR2 YSLEER. This CDR3 contains 13 residues. V shed 0 bases and J shed 7 bases, with 9 bases lying between them.

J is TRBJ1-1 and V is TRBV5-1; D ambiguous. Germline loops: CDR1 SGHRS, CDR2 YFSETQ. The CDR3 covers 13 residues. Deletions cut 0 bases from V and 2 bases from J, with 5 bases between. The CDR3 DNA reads TGCGCCAGCAGCTTGGAGCCCAACACTGAAGCTTTCTTT. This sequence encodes CASSLEPNTEAFF.

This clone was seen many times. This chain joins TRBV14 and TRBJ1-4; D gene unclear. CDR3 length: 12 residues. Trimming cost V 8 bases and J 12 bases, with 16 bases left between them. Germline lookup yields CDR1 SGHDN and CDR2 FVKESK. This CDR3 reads CASGKAGIELFF. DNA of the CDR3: TGTGCCAGCGGTAAAGCGGGAATTGAACTGTTTTTT.

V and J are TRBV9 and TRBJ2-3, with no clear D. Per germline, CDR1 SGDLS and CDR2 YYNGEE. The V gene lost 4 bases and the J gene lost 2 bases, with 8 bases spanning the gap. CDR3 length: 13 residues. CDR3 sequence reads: CASSPRTTDTQYF. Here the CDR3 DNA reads TGTGCCAGCAGCCCCCGGACCACAGATACGCAGTATTTT.

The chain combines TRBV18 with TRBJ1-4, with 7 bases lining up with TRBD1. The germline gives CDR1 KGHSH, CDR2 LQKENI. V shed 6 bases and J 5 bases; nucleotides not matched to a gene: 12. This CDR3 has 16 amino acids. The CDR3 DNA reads TGTGCCAGCTCCGAGTACAGGGGATTAGAAAATGAAAAACTGTTTTTT. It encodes CASSEYRGLENEKLFF. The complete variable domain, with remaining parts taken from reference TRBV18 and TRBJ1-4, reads NAGVMQNPRHLVRRRGQEARLRCSPMKGHSHVYWYRQLPEEGLKFMVYLQKENIIDESGMPKERFSAEFPKEGPSILRIQQVVRGDSAAYFCASSEYRGLENEKLFFGSGTQLSVL.

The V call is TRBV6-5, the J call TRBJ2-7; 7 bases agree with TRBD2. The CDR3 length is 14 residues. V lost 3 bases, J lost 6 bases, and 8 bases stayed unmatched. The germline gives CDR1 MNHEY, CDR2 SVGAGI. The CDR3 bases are TGTGCCAGCAGTTATGTTAAAGGGAGGGGCGAGCAGTACTTC. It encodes CASSYVKGRGEQYF.

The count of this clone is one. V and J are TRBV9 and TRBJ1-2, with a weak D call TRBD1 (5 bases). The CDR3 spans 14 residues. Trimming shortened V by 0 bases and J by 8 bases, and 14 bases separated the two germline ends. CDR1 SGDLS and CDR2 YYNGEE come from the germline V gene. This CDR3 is CASSVVEGIGGYTF. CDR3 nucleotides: TGTGCCAGCAGCGTAGTCGAGGGGATCGGGGGCTACACCTTC.

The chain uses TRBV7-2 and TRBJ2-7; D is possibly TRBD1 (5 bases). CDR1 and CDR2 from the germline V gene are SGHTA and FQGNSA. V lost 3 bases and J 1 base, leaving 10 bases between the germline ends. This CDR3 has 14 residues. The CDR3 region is CASSLTRQSYEQYF. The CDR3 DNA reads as TGTGCCAGCAGCTTGACCCGACAGTCCTACGAGCAGTACTTC.

The CDR3 is CASSDGHHSGANVLTF. CDR3 in DNA: TGTGCCAGCAGTGACGGACACCACTCTGGGGCCAACGTCCTGACTTTC. V usage is TRBV6-4 and J usage is TRBJ2-6, with D perhaps TRBD1 (5 bases). Germline V gene sequence: CDR1 MRHNA, CDR2 SNTAGT. With 2 bases removed from V and 0 bases from J, the gap between germline ends came to 8 bases. The CDR3 consists of 16 residues.

The CDR3 DNA reads TGTGCCAGCAGCTTGGGCGGAGATAACACCGGGGAGCTGTTTTTT. This translates into CASSLGGDNTGELFF. V gene TRBV5-6 combines with J gene TRBJ2-2; D uncertain. Germline V gene sequence: CDR1 SGHDT, CDR2 YYEEEE. The CDR3 is 15 residues long. Trimming shortened V by 0 bases and J by 2 bases, and 8 bases separated the two germline ends.

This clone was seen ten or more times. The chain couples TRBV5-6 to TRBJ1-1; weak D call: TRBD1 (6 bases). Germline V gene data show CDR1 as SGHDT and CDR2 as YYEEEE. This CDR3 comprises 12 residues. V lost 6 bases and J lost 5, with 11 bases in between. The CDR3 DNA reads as TGTGCCAGCACCCTGGACAGAACTGAAGCTTTCTTT. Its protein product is CASTLDRTEAFF.

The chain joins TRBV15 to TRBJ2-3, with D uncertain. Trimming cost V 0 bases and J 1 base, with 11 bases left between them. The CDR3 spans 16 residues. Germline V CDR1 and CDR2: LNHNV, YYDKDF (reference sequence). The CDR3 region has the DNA TGTGCCACCAGCAGAGATTTGGGCCAAGGCACAGATACGCAGTATTTT. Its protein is CATSRDLGQGTDTQYF.

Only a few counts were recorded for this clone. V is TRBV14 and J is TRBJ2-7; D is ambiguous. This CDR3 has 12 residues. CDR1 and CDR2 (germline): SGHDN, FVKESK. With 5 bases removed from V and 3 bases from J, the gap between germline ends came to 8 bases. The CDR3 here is CASSFFDYEQYF. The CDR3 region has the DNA TGTGCCAGCAGCTTCTTTGACTACGAGCAGTACTTC.

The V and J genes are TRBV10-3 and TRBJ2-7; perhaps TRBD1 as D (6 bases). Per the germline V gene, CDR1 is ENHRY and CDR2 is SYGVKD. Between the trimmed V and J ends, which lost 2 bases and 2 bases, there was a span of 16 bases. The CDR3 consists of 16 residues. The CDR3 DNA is TGTGCCATCAGTGAGGTACAGGGTTTTTCTCCCTACGAGCAGTACTTC. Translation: CAISEVQGFSPYEQYF.

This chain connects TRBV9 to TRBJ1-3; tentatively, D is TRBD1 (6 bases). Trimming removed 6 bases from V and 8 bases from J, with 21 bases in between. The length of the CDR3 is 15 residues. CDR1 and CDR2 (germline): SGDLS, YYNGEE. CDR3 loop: CASTPFGGLKDTIYF. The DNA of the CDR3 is TGTGCCAGCACCCCCTTCGGGGGGCTCAAGGACACCATATATTTT.

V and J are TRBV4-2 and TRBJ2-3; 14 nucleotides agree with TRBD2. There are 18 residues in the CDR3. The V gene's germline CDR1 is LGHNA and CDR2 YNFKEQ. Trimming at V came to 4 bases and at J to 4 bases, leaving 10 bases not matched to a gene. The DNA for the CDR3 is TGTGCCAGCAGCCCGCAACCGGGACTAGCGGGGGAGGCAGATACGCAGTATTTT. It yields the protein CASSPQPGLAGEADTQYF.

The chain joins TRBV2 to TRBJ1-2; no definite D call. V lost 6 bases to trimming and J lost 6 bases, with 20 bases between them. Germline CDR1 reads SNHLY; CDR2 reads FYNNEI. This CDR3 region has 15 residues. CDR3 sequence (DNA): TGTGCCAGCAGCCCCCTGAGAAGTGCTCGGGATGGCTACACCTTC. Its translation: CASSPLRSARDGYTF.

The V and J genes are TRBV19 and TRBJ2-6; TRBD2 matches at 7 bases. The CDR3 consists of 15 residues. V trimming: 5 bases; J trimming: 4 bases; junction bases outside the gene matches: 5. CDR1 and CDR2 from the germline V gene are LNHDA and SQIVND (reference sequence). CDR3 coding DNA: TGTGCCAGTAGTCTGGCGGGAGCCGGGGCCAACGTCCTGACTTTC. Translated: CASSLAGAGANVLTF.

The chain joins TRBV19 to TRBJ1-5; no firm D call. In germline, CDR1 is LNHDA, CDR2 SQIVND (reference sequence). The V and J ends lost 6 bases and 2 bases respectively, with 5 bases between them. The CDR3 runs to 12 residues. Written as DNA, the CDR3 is TGTGCCAGTAGGTCCGGCAATCAGCCCCAGCATTTT. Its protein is CASRSGNQPQHF.

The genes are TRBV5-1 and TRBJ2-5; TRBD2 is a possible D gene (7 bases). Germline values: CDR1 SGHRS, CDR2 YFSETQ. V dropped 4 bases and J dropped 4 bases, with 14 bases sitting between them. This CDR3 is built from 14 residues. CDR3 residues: CASSRGASGETQYF. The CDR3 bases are TGCGCCAGCAGCCGGGGGGCTAGCGGAGAGACCCAGTACTTC.

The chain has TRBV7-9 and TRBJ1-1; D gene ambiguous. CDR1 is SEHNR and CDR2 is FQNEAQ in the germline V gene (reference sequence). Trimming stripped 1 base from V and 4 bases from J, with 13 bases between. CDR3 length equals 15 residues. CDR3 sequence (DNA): TGTGCCAGCAGCTTAGACGGTGCGGGCGGCACTGAAGCTTTCTTT. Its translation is CASSLDGAGGTEAFF.

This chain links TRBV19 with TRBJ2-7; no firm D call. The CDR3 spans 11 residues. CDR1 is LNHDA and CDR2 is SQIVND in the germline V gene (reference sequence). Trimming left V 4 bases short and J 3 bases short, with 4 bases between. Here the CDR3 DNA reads TGTGCCAGTAGTAGAGACTACGAGCAGTACTTC. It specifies CASSRDYEQYF.

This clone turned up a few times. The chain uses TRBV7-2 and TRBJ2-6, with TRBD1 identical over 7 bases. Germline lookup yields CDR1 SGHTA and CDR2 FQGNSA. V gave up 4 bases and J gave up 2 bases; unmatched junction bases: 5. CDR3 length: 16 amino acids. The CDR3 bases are TGTGCCAGCAGCTACTACAGGGGAGCTGGGGCCAACGTCCTGACTTTC. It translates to CASSYYRGAGANVLTF.

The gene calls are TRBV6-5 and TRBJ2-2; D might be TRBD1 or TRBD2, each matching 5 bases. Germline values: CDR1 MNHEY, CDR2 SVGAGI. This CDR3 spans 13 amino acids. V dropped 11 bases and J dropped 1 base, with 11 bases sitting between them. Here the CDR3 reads CAGRDQNTGELFF. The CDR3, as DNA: TGTGCCGGACGGGACCAGAACACCGGGGAGCTGTTTTTT.

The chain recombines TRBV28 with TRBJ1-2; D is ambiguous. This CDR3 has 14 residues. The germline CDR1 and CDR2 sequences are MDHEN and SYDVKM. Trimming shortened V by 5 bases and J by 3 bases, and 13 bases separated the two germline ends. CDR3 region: CASSSGLRHYGYTF. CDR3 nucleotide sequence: TGTGCCAGCAGTAGCGGCCTACGCCACTATGGCTACACCTTC.

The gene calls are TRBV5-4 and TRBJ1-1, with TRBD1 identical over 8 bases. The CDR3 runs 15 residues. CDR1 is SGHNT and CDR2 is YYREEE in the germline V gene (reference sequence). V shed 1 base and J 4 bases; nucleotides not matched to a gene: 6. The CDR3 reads CASSLRQGAATEAFF. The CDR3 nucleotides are TGTGCCAGCAGCTTGCGGCAGGGGGCGGCCACTGAAGCTTTCTTT.

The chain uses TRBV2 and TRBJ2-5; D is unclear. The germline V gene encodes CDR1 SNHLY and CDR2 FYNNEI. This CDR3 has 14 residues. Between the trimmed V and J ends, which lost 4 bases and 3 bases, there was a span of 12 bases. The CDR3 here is CASSVFLAEETQYF. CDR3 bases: TGTGCCAGCAGTGTCTTTTTAGCAGAAGAGACCCAGTACTTC.

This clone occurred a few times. CDR3 region: CAISESSSGAGAFF. CDR3 coding DNA: TGTGCCATCAGTGAGTCGAGTTCAGGGGCGGGGGCTTTCTTT. J is TRBJ1-1 and V is TRBV10-3; tentatively, D is TRBD1 (6 bases). This CDR3 comprises 14 residues. Germline CDR1 and CDR2: ENHRY and SYGVKD. V was trimmed by 0 bases and J by 11 bases, leaving 16 bases between them.